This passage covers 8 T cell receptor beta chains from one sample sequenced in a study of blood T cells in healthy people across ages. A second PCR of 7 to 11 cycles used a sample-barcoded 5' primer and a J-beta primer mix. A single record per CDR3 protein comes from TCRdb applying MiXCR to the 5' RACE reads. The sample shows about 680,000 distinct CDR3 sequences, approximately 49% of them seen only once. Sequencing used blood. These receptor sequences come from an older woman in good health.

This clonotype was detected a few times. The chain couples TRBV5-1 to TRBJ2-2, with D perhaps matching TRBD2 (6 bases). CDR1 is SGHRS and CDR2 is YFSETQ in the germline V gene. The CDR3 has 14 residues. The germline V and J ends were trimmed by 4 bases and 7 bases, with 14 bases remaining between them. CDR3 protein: CASSPGWRDGELFF. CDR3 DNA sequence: TGCGCCAGCAGCCCCGGTTGGAGGGACGGGGAGCTGTTTTTT.

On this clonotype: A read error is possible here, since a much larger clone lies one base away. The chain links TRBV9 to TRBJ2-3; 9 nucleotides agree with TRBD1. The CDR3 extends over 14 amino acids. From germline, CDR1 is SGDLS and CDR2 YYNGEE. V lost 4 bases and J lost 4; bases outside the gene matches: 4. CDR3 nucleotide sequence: TGTGCCAGCAGCTTTACAGGGGGCGCAGATACGCAGTATTTT. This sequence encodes CASSFTGGADTQYF.

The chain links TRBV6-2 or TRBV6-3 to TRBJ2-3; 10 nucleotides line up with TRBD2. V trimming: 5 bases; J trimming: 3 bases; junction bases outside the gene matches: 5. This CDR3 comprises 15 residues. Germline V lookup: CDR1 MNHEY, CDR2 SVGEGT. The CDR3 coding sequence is TGTGCCAGCAGTAGCGGGAGGGCCAAGACAGATACGCAGTATTTT. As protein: CASSSGRAKTDTQYF.

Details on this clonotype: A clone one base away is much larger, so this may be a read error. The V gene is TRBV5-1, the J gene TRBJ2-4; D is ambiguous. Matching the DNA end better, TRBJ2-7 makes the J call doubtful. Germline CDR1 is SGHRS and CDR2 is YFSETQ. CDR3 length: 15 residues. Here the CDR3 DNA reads TGCGCCAGCAGCTTGGTGGGAAGGCCGCAATACGAGCAGTACTTC. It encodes CASSLVGRPQYEQYF.

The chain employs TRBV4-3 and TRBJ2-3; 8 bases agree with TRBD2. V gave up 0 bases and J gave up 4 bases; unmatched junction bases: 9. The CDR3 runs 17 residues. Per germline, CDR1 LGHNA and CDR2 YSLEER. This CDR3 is CASSQEGPAGVPDTQYF. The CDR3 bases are TGCGCCAGCAGCCAAGAAGGGCCAGCGGGAGTTCCAGATACGCAGTATTTT.

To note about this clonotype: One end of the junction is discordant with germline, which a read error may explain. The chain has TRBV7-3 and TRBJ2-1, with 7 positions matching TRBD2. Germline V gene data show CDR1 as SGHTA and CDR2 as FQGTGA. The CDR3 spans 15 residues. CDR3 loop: CASSSGTNLYNEQFF. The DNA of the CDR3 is TGCGCCAGCAGCTCCGGGACTAACCTATACAATGAGCAGTTCTTC.

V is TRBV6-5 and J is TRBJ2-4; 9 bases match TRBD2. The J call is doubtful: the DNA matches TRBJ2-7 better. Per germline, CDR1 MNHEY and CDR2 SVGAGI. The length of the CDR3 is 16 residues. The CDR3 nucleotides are TGTGCCAGCAGTTATGGTGCGGGAGGGACCACCTACGAGCAGTACTTC. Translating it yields CASSYGAGGTTYEQYF.

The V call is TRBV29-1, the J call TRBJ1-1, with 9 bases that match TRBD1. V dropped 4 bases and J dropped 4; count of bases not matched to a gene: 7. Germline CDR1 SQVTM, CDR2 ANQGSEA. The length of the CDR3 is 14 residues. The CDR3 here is CSVGGQGTATEAFF. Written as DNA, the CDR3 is TGCAGCGTTGGGGGACAGGGAACTGCCACTGAAGCTTTCTTT.